This T cell receptor beta chain was captured in a study of identical twins. Overall study findings and caveats: For out-of-frame alpha sequences shared by twins, low generation probability was in excess.

Ten or more counts support this clonotype. What it binds is not known. A universal primer binding site was introduced by template switching. The final cDNA contained unique molecular identifiers. From the 5' RACE reads, TCRdb called clonotypes with MiXCR, one entry per CDR3 protein. This sample yields 350,000 to 450,000 distinct CDR3 sequences, of which approximately 17% are seen a single time; roughly 12% belongs to the top ten. Sequenced input: naive T cells sorted from blood. The sequence was obtained from a man in his fifties or sixties in good health.

In DNA form, the CDR3 reads TGTGCCAGCAGTTTTGGGGGGCGAGGGGAGACCCAGTACTTC. Its protein is CASSFGGRGETQYF. V gene TRBV12-3 or TRBV12-4 combines with J gene TRBJ2-5, with D possibly called TRBD1 or TRBD2 (6 bases each). This CDR3 contains 14 residues. V lost 3 bases to trimming and J lost 5 bases, with 13 bases between them.